A selection of T cell receptor beta chains follows, all from one sample in a study of identical twins. TCRdb recomputed calls from the 5' RACE reads with MiXCR, one row per CDR3 protein. The sample records approximately 1.8 million distinct CDR3 sequences, under 35% being singletons. The specimen was cord blood. The receptors stem from a newborn girl in good health. Each CDR3 is given with its conserved first and last residue. Fields, in order: D gene, clone size, V gene, J gene, CDR3 protein, CDR3 DNA. A D gene is named only where the DNA matches it firmly. Expanded clones get a size class; other rows say once, few or many, or leave the size out.

NA	NA	TRBV20-1	TRBJ1-6	CSARDPVFYNSPLHF	TGCAGTGCTAGAGATCCAGTCTTCTATAATTCACCCCTCCACTTT
TRBD1	NA	TRBV5-6	TRBJ1-6	CASSLVDRNSPLHF	TGTGCCAGCAGCTTGGTGGACAGGAATTCACCCCTCCACTTT
NA	NA	TRBV12-3/TRBV12-4	TRBJ2-1	CASSLQAGVYEQFF	TGTGCCAGCAGTTTACAGGCCGGAGTCTATGAGCAGTTCTTC
NA	NA	TRBV10-3	TRBJ2-7	CAISGSYRSLYEQYF	TGTGCCATCAGTGGGTCGTACAGGTCGCTCTACGAGCAGTACTTC
TRBD2	NA	TRBV5-1	TRBJ2-2	CASSFGTSGGANTGELFF	TGCGCCAGCAGCTTCGGGACTAGCGGGGGCGCGAACACCGGGGAGCTGTTTTTT
TRBD1	few	TRBV6-5	TRBJ1-6	CASSTGTGTSPLHF	TGTGCCAGCAGTACCGGGACAGGGACCTCACCCCTCCACTTT
TRBD1	once	TRBV24-1	TRBJ2-5	CATSEGTGVNEQYF	TGTGCCACCAGTGAGGGGACAGGGGTCAATGAGCAGTACTTC
NA	NA	TRBV10-3	TRBJ2-1	CAISGVQVNEQFF	TGTGCCATCAGTGGGGTGCAGGTGAATGAGCAGTTCTTC
NA	NA	TRBV5-4	TRBJ2-3	CASSFNWGVDTQYF	TGTGCCAGCAGCTTTAATTGGGGTGTAGATACGCAGTATTTT
NA	few	TRBV7-9	TRBJ1-1	CASSSGGTTNTEAFF	TGTGCCAGCAGCTCAGGAGGGACAACGAACACTGAAGCTTTCTTT
NA	NA	TRBV6-1	TRBJ1-1	CASSDLGALNTEAFF	TGTGCCAGCAGTGATCTGGGGGCGCTGAACACTGAAGCTTTCTTT
NA	few	TRBV12-3/TRBV12-4	TRBJ1-2	CASSGGTYGYTF	TGTGCCAGCAGCGGGGGAACTTATGGCTACACCTTC
NA	NA	TRBV21-1	TRBJ1-2	CASSSQTAYGYTF	TGTGCCAGCAGCAGCCAGACAGCCTATGGCTACACCTTC
NA	NA	TRBV28	TRBJ2-7	CASSFRIDLREQYF	TGTGCCAGCAGTTTTCGAATAGATTTGCGCGAGCAGTACTTC
TRBD2	NA	TRBV5-1	TRBJ2-3	CASSPRLFQREMPTDTQYF	TGCGCCAGCAGCCCGCGCCTCTTTCAGCGGGAGATGCCCACAGATACGCAGTATTTT
TRBD1	NA	TRBV11-2	TRBJ2-3	CASSRPGQGKDTQYF	TGTGCCAGCAGCCGCCCGGGACAGGGTAAAGATACGCAGTATTTT
NA	NA	TRBV30	TRBJ1-2	CAWCVIRGYTF	TGTGCCTGGTGTGTCATCCGGGGCTACACCTTC
TRBD2	NA	TRBV5-6	TRBJ2-3	CASSRALAGYTDTQYF	TGTGCCAGCAGCCGTGCCTTAGCGGGGTACACAGATACGCAGTATTTT
NA	few	TRBV28	TRBJ2-5	CASSLLGRDWVETQYF	TGTGCCAGCAGTTTATTGGGGCGGGATTGGGTAGAGACCCAGTACTTC
TRBD2	many	TRBV12-3/TRBV12-4	TRBJ2-7	CASSAGTSGGNYYYEQYF	TGTGCCAGCAGCGCCGGGACTAGCGGGGGAAACTATTACTACGAGCAGTACTTC
NA	NA	TRBV20-1	TRBJ2-3	CSARVRVGDTQYF	TGCAGTGCTAGAGTGCGTGTTGGGGATACGCAGTATTTT
NA	NA	TRBV18	TRBJ1-2	CASSPPMTSYISGTAKGKDYGYTF	TGTGCCAGCTCACCACCGATGACATCCTACATCTCCGGGACCGCAAAAGGGAAAGACTATGGCTACACCTTC
NA	few	TRBV7-9	TRBJ2-3	CAVIGGTNTQYF	TGTGCCGTCATAGGGGGGACGAATACGCAGTATTTT
TRBD1	few	TRBV20-1	TRBJ2-7	CSARPGTGSYEQYF	TGCAGTGCTAGACCCGGGACAGGGTCCTACGAGCAGTACTTC
NA	few	TRBV5-1	TRBJ2-1	CASSLAILGNEQFF	TGCGCCAGCAGCTTGGCGATTCTCGGCAATGAGCAGTTCTTC
NA	NA	TRBV20-1	TRBJ1-5	CSARDGGFNQPQHF	TGCAGTGCTAGAGATGGGGGTTTCAATCAGCCCCAGCATTTT
NA	NA	TRBV29-1	TRBJ2-7	CSAGDPPYEQYF	TGCAGCGCCGGAGACCCCCCCTACGAGCAGTACTTC
NA	NA	TRBV12-3/TRBV12-4	TRBJ2-3	CASSLGGENTQYF	TGTGCCAGCAGTTTAGGGGGAGAAAATACGCAGTATTTT
NA	few	TRBV20-1	TRBJ2-7	CSASRGQGGSYEQYF	TGCAGTGCTAGCAGAGGACAGGGAGGGTCCTACGAGCAGTACTTC
TRBD1	NA	TRBV20-1	TRBJ1-6	CSASKEGARSPLHF	TGCAGTGCTAGTAAGGAGGGGGCGCGATCACCCCTCCACTTT
NA	NA	TRBV5-1	TRBJ2-5	CASSLGPPTETQYF	TGCGCCAGCAGCTTGGGACCTCCTACGGAGACCCAGTACTTC
NA	few	TRBV20-1	TRBJ2-7	CSARDRVGSYEQYF	TGCAGTGCTAGAGATCGTGTAGGGAGCTACGAGCAGTACTTC
NA	few	TRBV5-5	TRBJ1-4	CASSLGGNGEKLFF	TGTGCCAGCAGCTTGGGGGGGAATGGGGAAAAACTGTTTTTT
TRBD1	few	TRBV10-3	TRBJ2-5	CAIGTGPQETQYF	TGTGCCATCGGGACAGGACCCCAAGAGACCCAGTACTTC
NA	NA	TRBV7-9	TRBJ2-3	CASSAPGLGTDTQYF	TGTGCCAGCAGCGCTCCGGGACTCGGCACAGATACGCAGTATTTT
NA	NA	TRBV10-3	TRBJ2-7	CAISEPNYEQYF	TGTGCCATCAGTGAACCAAACTACGAGCAGTACTTC
TRBD2	NA	TRBV10-3	TRBJ2-7	CAITEGLAGLKGEQYF	TGTGCCATCACCGAAGGACTAGCGGGGCTCAAGGGCGAGCAGTACTTC
TRBD2	once	TRBV20-1	TRBJ2-7	CSAREGRAGGNSSYNEQYF	TGCAGTGCTAGAGAGGGTCGGGCGGGGGGAAATAGCTCCTACAATGAGCAGTACTTC
TRBD1	NA	TRBV27	TRBJ1-4	CASRGQVVNEKLFF	TGTGCCAGCAGAGGACAGGTTGTTAATGAAAAACTGTTTTTT
NA	NA	TRBV27	TRBJ2-7	CASSPRPDRRRPPYEQYF	TGTGCCAGCAGTCCGCGACCCGACAGAAGGAGACCACCCTACGAGCAGTACTTC
TRBD1	NA	TRBV28	TRBJ2-1	CASSLWKQGGQFF	TGTGCCAGCAGTTTATGGAAACAGGGGGGGCAGTTCTTC
NA	NA	TRBV2	TRBJ2-3	CASGDPFRDTQYF	TGTGCCAGCGGGGACCCGTTCAGGGATACGCAGTATTTT
NA	few	TRBV28	TRBJ2-2	CASTGAVGAGELFF	TGTGCCAGCACAGGCGCGGTCGGAGCCGGGGAGCTGTTTTTT
TRBD1	NA	TRBV24-1	TRBJ2-5	CATSDPRTGTQETQYF	TGTGCCACCAGTGACCCCCGGACAGGCACCCAAGAGACCCAGTACTTC
TRBD1	few	TRBV20-1	TRBJ1-6	CSAPRRGRRGSPLHF	TGCAGTGCTCCCCGAAGGGGGCGACGGGGTTCACCCCTCCACTTT
NA	NA	TRBV7-9	TRBJ1-5	CASSSGGINSNQPQHF	TGTGCCAGCAGCTCGGGGGGGATTAATAGCAATCAGCCCCAGCATTTT
NA	NA	TRBV20-1	TRBJ2-5	CSASLEGETQYF	TGCAGTGCTAGCCTGGAAGGAGAGACCCAGTACTTC
TRBD2	many	TRBV7-2	TRBJ2-3	CASSLALSGSDTQYF	TGTGCCAGCAGCTTAGCGCTCAGCGGGAGTGATACGCAGTATTTT
TRBD1	NA	TRBV5-1	TRBJ2-7	CASSSAGTDYEQYF	TGCGCCAGCAGCTCCGCCGGGACAGATTACGAGCAGTACTTC
TRBD1	few	TRBV29-1	TRBJ2-1	CSVYGTGGRNEQFF	TGCAGCGTATACGGGACAGGGGGTAGGAATGAGCAGTTCTTC
TRBD1	few	TRBV20-1	TRBJ1-2	CSAKDRGDYGYTF	TGCAGTGCCAAGGACAGGGGGGACTATGGCTACACCTTC
TRBD2	NA	TRBV7-2	TRBJ2-7	CASRPTSGRAYEQYF	TGTGCCAGCAGACCTACTAGCGGGAGGGCGTACGAGCAGTACTTC
NA	NA	TRBV4-2	TRBJ1-6	CASSQGGMSYNSPLHF	TGTGCCAGCAGCCAAGGGGGGATGTCCTATAATTCACCCCTCCACTTT
NA	NA	TRBV5-6	TRBJ1-2	CASSLSGGLANYGYTF	TGTGCCAGCAGCTTGTCGGGGGGTCTAGCTAACTATGGCTACACCTTC
TRBD1	NA	TRBV29-1	TRBJ2-5	CSVAGIGTGHNEQYF	TGCAGCGTTGCAGGGATCGGGACAGGGCACAATGAGCAGTACTTC
NA	NA	TRBV20-1	TRBJ2-5	CSAKREETQYF	TGCAGTGCTAAACGGGAAGAGACCCAGTACTTC
NA	NA	TRBV29-1	TRBJ2-6	CSVGQGISGANVLTF	TGCAGCGTTGGCCAGGGAATCTCTGGGGCCAACGTCCTGACTTTC
NA	once	TRBV2	TRBJ1-1	CASSEGWQFEAFF	TGTGCCAGCAGTGAAGGTTGGCAGTTTGAAGCTTTCTTT
NA	few	TRBV15	TRBJ2-1	CATSRAGRTYNEQFF	TGTGCCACCAGCAGGGCGGGACGGACTTACAATGAGCAGTTCTTC